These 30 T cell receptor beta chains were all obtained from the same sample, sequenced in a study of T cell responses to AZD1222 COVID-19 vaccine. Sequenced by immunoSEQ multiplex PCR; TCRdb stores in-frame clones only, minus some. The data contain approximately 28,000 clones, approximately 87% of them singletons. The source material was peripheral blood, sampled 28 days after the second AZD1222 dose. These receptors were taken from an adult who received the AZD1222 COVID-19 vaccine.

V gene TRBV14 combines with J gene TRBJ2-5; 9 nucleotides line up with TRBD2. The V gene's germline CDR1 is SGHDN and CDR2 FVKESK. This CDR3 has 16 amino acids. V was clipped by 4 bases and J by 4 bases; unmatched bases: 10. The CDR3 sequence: CASSPWGAGGRETQYF. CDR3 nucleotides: TGTGCCAGCAGCCCGTGGGGAGCGGGGGGAAGAGAGACCCAGTACTTC.

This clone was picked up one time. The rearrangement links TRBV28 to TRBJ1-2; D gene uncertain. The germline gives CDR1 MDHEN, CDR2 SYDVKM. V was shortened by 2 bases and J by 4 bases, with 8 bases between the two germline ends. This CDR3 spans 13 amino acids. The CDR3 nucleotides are TGTGCCAGCAGTTTAAGGGCAGCCTATGGCTACACCTTC. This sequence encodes CASSLRAAYGYTF.

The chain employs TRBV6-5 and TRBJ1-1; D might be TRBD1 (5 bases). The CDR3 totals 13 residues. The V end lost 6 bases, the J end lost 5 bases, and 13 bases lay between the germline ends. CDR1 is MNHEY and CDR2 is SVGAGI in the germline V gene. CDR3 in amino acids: CASRPQENTEAFF. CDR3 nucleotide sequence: TGTGCCAGCAGACCACAGGAAAATACTGAAGCTTTCTTT.

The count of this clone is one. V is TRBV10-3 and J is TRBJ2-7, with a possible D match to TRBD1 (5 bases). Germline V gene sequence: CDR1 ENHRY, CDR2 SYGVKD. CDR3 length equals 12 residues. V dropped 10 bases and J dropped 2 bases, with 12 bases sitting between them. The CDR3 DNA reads TGTGCCAGCAGAGACAGTCCCTACGAGCAGTACTTC. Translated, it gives CASRDSPYEQYF.

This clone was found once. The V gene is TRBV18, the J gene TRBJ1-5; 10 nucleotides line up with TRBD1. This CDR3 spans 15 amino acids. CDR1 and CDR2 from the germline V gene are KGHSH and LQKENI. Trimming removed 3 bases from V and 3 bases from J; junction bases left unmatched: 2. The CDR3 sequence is CASSPTGGVNQPQHF. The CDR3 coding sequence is TGTGCCAGCTCACCGACAGGGGGCGTCAATCAGCCCCAGCATTTT.

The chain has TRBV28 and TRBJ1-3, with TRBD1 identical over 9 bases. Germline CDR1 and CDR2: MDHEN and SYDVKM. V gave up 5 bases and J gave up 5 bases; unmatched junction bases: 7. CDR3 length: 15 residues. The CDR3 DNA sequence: TGTGCCAGCAGTGATCTCGGGACAGGGCGAAACACCATATATTTT. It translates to CASSDLGTGRNTIYF.

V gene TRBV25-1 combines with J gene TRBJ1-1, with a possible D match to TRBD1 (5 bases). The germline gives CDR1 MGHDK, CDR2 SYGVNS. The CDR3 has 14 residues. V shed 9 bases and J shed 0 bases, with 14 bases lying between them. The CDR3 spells CASERGGMNTEAFF. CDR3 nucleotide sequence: TGTGCCAGTGAACGGGGGGGGATGAACACTGAAGCTTTCTTT.

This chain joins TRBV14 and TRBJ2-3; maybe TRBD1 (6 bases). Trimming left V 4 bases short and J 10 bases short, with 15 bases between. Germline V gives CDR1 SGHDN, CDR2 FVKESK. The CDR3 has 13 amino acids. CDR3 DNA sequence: TGTGCCAGCAGCCTAATCACAGGGTGGGCGCAGTATTTT. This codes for CASSLITGWAQYF.

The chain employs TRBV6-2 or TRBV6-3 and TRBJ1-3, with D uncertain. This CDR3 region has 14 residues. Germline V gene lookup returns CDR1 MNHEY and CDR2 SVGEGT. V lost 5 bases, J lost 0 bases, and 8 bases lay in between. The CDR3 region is CASSTTNSGNTIYF. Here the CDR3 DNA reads TGTGCCAGCAGTACAACTAACTCTGGAAACACCATATATTTT.

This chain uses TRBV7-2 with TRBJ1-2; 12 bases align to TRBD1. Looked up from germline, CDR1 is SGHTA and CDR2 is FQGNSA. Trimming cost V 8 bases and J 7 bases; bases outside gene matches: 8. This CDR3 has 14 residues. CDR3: CASPGTGGVGGYTF. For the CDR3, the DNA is TGTGCCAGCCCAGGGACAGGGGGCGTTGGTGGCTACACCTTC.

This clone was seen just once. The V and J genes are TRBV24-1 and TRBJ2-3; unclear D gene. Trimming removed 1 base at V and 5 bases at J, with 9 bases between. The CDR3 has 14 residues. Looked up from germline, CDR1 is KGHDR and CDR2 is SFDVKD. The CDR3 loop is CATSDFSGGDTQYF. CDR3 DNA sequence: TGTGCCACCAGTGATTTCTCGGGTGGAGATACGCAGTATTTT.

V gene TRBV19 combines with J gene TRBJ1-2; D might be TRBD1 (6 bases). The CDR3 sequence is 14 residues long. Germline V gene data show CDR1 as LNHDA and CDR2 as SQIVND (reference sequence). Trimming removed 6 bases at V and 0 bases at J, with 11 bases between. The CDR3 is CASRLDSPNYGYTF. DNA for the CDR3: TGTGCCAGTAGACTGGACAGCCCTAACTATGGCTACACCTTC. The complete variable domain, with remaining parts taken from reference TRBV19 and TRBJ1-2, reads DGGITQSPKYLFRKEGQNVTLSCEQNLNHDAMYWYRQDPGQGLRLIYYSQIVNDFQKGDIAEGYSVSREKKESFPLTVTSAQKNPTAFYLCASRLDSPNYGYTFGSGTRLTVV.

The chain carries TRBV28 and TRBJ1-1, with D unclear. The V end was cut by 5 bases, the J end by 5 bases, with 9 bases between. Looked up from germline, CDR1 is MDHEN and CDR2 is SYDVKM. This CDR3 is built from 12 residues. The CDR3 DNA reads TGTGCCAGCAGTCCCAGGCCTACTGAAGCTTTCTTT. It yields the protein CASSPRPTEAFF.

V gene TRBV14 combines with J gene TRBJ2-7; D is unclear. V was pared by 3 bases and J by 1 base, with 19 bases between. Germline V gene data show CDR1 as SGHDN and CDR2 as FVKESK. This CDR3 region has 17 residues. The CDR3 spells CASSQAPHVSQSYEQYF. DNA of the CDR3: TGTGCCAGCAGCCAGGCACCACACGTATCTCAATCCTACGAGCAGTACTTC.

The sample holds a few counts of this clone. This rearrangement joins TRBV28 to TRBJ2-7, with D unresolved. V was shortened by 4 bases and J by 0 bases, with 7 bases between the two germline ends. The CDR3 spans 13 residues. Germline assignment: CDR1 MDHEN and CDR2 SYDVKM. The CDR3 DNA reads TGTGCCAGCAGTTCTCCCGCCTCCTACGAGCAGTACTTC. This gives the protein CASSSPASYEQYF.

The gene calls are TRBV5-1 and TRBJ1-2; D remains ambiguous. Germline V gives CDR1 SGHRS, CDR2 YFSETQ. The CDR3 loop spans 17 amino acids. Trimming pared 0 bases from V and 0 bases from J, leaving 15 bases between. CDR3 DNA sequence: TGCGCCAGCAGCTTGGAAGGGTCGGCTCCCCCTAACTATGGCTACACCTTC. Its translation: CASSLEGSAPPNYGYTF. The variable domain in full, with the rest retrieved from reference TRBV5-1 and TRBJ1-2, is KAGVTQTPRYLIKTRGQQVTLSCSPISGHRSVSWYQQTPGQGLQFLFEYFSETQRNKGNFPGRFSGRQFSNSRSEMNVSTLELGDSALYLCASSLEGSAPPNYGYTFGSGTRLTVV.

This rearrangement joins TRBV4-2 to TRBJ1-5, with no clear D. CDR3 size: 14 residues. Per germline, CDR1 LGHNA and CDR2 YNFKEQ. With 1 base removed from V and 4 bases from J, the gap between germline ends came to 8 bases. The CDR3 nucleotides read TGTGCCAGCAGCCAAGTTTCAGTTAATCAGCCCCAGCATTTT. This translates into CASSQVSVNQPQHF.

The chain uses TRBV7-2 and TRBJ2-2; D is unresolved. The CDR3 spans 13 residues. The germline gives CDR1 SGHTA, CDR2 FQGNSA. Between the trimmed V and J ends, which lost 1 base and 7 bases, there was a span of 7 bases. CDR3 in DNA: TGTGCCAGCAGCTTAGATGGAGTCGGGGAGCTGTTTTTT. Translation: CASSLDGVGELFF.

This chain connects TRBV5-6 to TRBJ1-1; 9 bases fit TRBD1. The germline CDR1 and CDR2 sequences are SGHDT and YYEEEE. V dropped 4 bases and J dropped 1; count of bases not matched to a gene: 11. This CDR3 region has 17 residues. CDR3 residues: CASSVGQGERSNTEAFF. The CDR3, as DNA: TGTGCCAGCAGCGTGGGACAGGGCGAAAGGTCGAACACTGAAGCTTTCTTT.

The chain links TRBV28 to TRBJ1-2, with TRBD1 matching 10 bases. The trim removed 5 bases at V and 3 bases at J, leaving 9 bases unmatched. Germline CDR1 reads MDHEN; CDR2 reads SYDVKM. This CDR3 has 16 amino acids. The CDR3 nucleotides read TGTGCCAGCAGTCCCGAGGGACAGGGGAGGCACTATGGCTACACCTTC. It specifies CASSPEGQGRHYGYTF.

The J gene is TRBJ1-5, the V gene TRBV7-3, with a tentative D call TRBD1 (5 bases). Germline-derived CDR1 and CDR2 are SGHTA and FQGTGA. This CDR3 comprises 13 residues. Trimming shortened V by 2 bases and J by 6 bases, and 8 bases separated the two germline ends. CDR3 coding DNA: TGTGCCAGCAGCTTAGGGCAGGGTCAGCCCCAGCATTTT. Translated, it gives CASSLGQGQPQHF. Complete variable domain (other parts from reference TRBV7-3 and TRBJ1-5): GAGVSQTPSNKVTEKGKYVELRCDPISGHTALYWYRQSLGQGPEFLIYFQGTGAADDSGLPNDRFFAVRPEGSVSTLKIQRTERGDSAVYLCASSLGQGQPQHFGDGTRLSIL.

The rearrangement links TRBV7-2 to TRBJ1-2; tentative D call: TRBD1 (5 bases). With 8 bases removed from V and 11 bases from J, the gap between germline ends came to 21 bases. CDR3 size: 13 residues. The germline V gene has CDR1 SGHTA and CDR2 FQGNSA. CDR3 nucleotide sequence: TGTGCCAGCGCTCGGGGGGTTGGCTATGAGTACACCTTC. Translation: CASARGVGYEYTF.

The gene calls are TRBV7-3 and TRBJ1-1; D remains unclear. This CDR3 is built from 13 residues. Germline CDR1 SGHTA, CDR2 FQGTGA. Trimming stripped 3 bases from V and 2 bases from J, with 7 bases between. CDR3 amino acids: CASSFFTNTEAFF. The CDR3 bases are TGTGCCAGCAGCTTCTTCACAAACACTGAAGCTTTCTTT.

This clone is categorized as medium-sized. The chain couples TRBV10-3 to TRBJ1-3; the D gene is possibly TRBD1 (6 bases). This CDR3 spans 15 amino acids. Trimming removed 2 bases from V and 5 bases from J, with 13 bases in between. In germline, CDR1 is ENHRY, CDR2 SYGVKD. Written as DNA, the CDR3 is TGTGCCATCAGTGAGCCAGAGGGGGGTAGAAACACCATATATTTT. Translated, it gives CAISEPEGGRNTIYF.

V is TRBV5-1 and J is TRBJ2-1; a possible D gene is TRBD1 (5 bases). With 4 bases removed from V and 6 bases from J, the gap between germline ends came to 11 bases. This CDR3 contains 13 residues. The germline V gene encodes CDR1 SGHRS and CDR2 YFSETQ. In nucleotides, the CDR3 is TGCGCCAGCAGCCCCTCAGGGCTCAATGAGCAGTTCTTC. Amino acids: CASSPSGLNEQFF.

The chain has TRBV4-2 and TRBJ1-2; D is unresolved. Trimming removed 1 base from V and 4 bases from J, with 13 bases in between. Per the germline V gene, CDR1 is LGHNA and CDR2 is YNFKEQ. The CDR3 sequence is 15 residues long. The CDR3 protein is CASSQVVGEGYGYTF. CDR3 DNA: TGTGCCAGCAGCCAAGTGGTTGGGGAGGGCTATGGCTACACCTTC.

This CDR3 is CASSQGIREVGAFF. CDR3 DNA sequence: TGTGCCAGCAGCCAAGGAATCAGGGAGGTTGGAGCTTTCTTT. V is TRBV3-1 (or the pseudogene TRBV3-2) and J is TRBJ1-1; D may be TRBD1 (5 bases). Between the trimmed V and J ends, which lost 1 base and 10 bases, there was a span of 16 bases. Germline CDR1 reads LGHDT; CDR2 reads YNNKEL (reference sequence). The CDR3 covers 14 residues.

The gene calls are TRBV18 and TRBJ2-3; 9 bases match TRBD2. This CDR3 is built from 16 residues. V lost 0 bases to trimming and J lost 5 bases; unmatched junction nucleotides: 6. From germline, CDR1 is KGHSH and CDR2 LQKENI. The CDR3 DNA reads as TGTGCCAGCTCACCACCGGGGCGGGGGGGCCTAGATACGCAGTATTTT. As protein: CASSPPGRGGLDTQYF. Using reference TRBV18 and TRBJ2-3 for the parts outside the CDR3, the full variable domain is NAGVMQNPRHLVRRRGQEARLRCSPMKGHSHVYWYRQLPEEGLKFMVYLQKENIIDESGMPKERFSAEFPKEGPSILRIQQVVRGDSAAYFCASSPPGRGGLDTQYFGPGTRLTVL.

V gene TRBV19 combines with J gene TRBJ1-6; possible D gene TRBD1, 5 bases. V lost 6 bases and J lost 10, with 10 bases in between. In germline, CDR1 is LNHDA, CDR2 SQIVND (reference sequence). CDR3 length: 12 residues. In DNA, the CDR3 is TGTGCCAGTAGCCAGGGACTCTCACCCCTCCACTTT. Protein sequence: CASSQGLSPLHF.

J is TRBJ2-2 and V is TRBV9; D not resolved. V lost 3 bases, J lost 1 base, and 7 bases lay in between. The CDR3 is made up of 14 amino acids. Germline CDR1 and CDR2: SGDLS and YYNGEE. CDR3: CASSAPKNTGELFF. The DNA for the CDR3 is TGTGCCAGCAGCGCCCCTAAGAACACCGGGGAGCTGTTTTTT.